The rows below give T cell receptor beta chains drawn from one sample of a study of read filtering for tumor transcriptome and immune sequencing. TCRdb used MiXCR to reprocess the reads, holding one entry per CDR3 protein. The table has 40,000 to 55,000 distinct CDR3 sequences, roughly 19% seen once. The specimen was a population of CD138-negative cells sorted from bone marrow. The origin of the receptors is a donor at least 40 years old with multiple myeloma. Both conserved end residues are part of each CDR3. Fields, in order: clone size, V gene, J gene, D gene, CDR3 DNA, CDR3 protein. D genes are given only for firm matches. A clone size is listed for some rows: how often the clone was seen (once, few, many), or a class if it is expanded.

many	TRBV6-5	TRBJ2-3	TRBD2	TGTGCCAGCAGTTACACCCTAGCGGGACGGGATACGCAGTATTTT	CASSYTLAGRDTQYF
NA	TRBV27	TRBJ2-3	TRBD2	TGTGCCAGCGGCTCTTGGACTAGCGGGACAGATACGCAGTATTTT	CASGSWTSGTDTQYF
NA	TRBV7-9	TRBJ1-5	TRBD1	TGTGCCAGCAGCACCGGGACAGGGGGAGGACCCCAGCATTTT	CASSTGTGGGPQHF
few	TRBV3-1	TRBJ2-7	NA	TGTGCCAGCAGCCAAGTGGGTTCGTCAGGCTACGAGCAGTACTTC	CASSQVGSSGYEQYF
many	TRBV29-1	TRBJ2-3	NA	TGCAGCGTTGACCTTTTTGGGGGAATGGAAGATACGCAGTATTTT	CSVDLFGGMEDTQYF
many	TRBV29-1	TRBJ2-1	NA	TGCAGCGTTGGACAGAGACTATACAATGAGCAGTTCTTC	CSVGQRLYNEQFF
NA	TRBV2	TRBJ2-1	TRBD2	TGTGCCAGCAGTCCACTAGCGGGAGGGCCTAATGAGCAGTTCTTC	CASSPLAGGPNEQFF
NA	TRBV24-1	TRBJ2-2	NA	TGTGCCACCATGGGCCGAACAGGGAACACCGGGAAGCTGTTTTTT	CATMGRTGNTGKLFF
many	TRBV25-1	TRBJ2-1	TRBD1	TGTGCCAGCCTACTTCCCCGTGCACAGGGGGCAGACAATGAGCAGTTCTTC	CASLLPRAQGADNEQFF
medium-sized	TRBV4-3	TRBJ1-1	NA	TGCGCCAGCAGCCAGGACAGAAGAGGTGAAGCTTTCTTT	CASSQDRRGEAFF
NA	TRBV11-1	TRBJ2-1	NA	TGTGCCAGCAGCACGGCGGGGGCCTCCCCCTCCTACAATGAGCAGTTCTTC	CASSTAGASPSYNEQFF
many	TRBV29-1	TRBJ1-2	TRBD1	TGCAGCGTTGTTTCAGGGGGCGCTTTTGGCTACACCTTC	CSVVSGGAFGYTF
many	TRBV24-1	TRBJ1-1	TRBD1	TGTGCCACCAGGTCGGGACAGGGAGCTTCTTTCTTT	CATRSGQGASFF
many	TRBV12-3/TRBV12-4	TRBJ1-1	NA	TGTGCCAGCAGTCCCCGGATTGGGAACACTGAAGCTTTCTTT	CASSPRIGNTEAFF
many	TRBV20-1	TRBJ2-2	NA	TGCAGTGCTAGAGATCGGAAGGGGGTAGACACCGGGGAGCTGTTTTTT	CSARDRKGVDTGELFF
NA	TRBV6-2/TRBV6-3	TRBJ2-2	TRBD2	TGTGCCAGCAGTTCGCCGGGATTAGCGGGCGCAAACACCGGGGAGCTGTCTTTT	CASSSPGLAGANTGELSF
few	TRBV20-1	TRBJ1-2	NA	TGCAGTGCTAGAGCTACAGGGAGACTTGCAGTCTATGGCTACACCTTC	CSARATGRLAVYGYTF
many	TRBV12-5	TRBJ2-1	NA	TGTGCTAGTGGCAGGGGTAGCGAGAATGAGCAGTTCTTC	CASGRGSENEQFF
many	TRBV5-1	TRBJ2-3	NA	TGCGCCAGCAGCTTGAATCTGGTAGGAACAGGTCAAGATACGCAGTATTTT	CASSLNLVGTGQDTQYF
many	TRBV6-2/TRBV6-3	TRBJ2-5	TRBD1	TGTGCCAGCAGTTCCGGACAGGGATTAGAGACCCAGTACTTC	CASSSGQGLETQYF
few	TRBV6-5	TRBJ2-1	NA	TGTGCCAGCAGTTACGGTAGCGGATCCCCTGTTAATGAGCAGTTCTTC	CASSYGSGSPVNEQFF
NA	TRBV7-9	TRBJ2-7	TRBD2	TGTGCCAGCAGCTTAGGAAGAGCGGGAGGAGAGCAGTACTTC	CASSLGRAGGEQYF
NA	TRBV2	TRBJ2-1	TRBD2	TGTGCCAGCAGTCCCCGGACTAGCGGGAGTACTAATGAGCAGTTCTTC	CASSPRTSGSTNEQFF
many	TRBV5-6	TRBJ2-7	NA	TGTGCCAGCAGCTTGTCAAGGGCCTACGAGCAGTACTTC	CASSLSRAYEQYF
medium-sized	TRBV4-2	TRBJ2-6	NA	TGTGCCAGCAGCCTAGGATCGGGCTCTGGGGCCAACGTCCTGACTTTC	CASSLGSGSGANVLTF
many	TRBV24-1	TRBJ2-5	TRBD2	TGTGCCACCAGTGACCAACTAGCGGGAGTAGAGACCCAGTACTTC	CATSDQLAGVETQYF
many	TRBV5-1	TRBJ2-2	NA	TGCGCCAGCAGCTTGGGGCGAACGAACACCGGGGAGCTGTTTTTT	CASSLGRTNTGELFF
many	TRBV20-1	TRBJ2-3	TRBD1	TGCAGTGCTAGAGACGGGACAGGGGGCTTGGCAGATACGCAGTATTTT	CSARDGTGGLADTQYF
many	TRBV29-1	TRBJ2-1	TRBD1	TGCAGCTCCCTGAGCGGGACAGGGCTCCATGAGCAGTTCTTC	CSSLSGTGLHEQFF
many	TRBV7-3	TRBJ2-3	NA	TGTGCCAGCAGCGCGACCTCCCCTACGGGAGTTTTAGATACGCAGTATTTT	CASSATSPTGVLDTQYF
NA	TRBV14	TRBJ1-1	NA	TGTGCCAGCAGCCTGAGGGGGGGGCGAGCTTTCTTT	CASSLRGGRAFF
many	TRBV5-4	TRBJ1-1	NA	TGTGCCAGCAGCTTGGGAGGCGCTTCGGGAGCTTTCTTT	CASSLGGASGAFF
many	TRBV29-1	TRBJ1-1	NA	TGCAGCGTTGTGAAGGGGGGCAAAACTGAAGCTTTCTTT	CSVVKGGKTEAFF
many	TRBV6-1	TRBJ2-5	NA	TGTGCCAGCAAGTTGTATTATCTGCGGGAAGGGATAGAGACCCAGTACTTC	CASKLYYLREGIETQYF
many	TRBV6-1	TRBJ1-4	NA	TGTGCCAGCAGTAGGACACCAACTAATGAAAAACTGTTTTTT	CASSRTPTNEKLFF
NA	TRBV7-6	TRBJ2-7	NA	TGTGCCAGCAGTGAGTTAAGGGGCTACGAGCAGTACTTC	CASSELRGYEQYF
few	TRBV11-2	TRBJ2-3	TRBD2	TGTGCCAGCAGCTCACTAGCGGGTTTCACAGATACGCAGTATTTT	CASSSLAGFTDTQYF
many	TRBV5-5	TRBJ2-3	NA	TGTGCCAGCAGCTCGGGCCCCACAGATACGCAGTATTTT	CASSSGPTDTQYF
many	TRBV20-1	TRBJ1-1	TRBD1	TGCAGTGCCCTCGGGACAGGGGGGCACCATTTTGAAGCTTTCTTT	CSALGTGGHHFEAFF
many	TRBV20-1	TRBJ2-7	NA	TGCAGTGCTCCCCGAGGAAACTACGAGCAGTACTTC	CSAPRGNYEQYF
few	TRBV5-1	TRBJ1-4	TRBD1	TGCGCCAGCAGCAGTACGACAGGGCAGAATGAAAAACTGTTTTTT	CASSSTTGQNEKLFF
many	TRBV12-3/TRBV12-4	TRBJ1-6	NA	TGTGCCAGCAGTTTAGCGGGACGGATAAATTCACCCCTCCACTTT	CASSLAGRINSPLHF
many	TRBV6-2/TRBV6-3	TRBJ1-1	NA	TGTGCCAGCAGTTACGAGCTAGGGCGGGACACTGAAGCTTTCTTT	CASSYELGRDTEAFF
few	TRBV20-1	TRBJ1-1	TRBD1	TGCAGTGCTAGTACACAGGGGAATGAAGCTTTCTTT	CSASTQGNEAFF
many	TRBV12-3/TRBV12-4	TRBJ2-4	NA	TGTGCCAGCAGTTTCGCGGGCACCAAAAACATTCAGTACTTC	CASSFAGTKNIQYF
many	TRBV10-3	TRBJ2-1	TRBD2	TGTGCCATCACTAGCGGGAAGGGCGCCCAGAATGAGCAGTTCTTC	CAITSGKGAQNEQFF
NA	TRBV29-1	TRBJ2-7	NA	TGCAGCGTCGCGGGGAGGCAGGGGATGGCCTACGAGCAGTACTTC	CSVAGRQGMAYEQYF
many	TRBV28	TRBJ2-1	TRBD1	TGTGCCAGCACCAAGGACAGGGGCGGAATATATGAGCAGTTCTTC	CASTKDRGGIYEQFF
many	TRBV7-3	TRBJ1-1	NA	TGTGCCAGCAGCTTAACTGGATCCGGCACTGAAGCTTTCTTT	CASSLTGSGTEAFF
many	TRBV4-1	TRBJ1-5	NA	TGCGCCAGCAGCCGGACATCACTGTTCAATCAGCCCCAGCATTTT	CASSRTSLFNQPQHF